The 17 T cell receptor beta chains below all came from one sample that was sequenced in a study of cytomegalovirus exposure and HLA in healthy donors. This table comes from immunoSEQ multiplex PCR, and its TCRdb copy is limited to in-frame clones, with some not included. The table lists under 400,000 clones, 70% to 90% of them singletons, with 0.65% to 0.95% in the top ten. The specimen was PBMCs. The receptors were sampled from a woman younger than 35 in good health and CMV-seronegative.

CDR3 loop: CSVDIERGGHSYEQYF. The DNA for the CDR3 is TGCAGCGTTGATATCGAGCGGGGGGGCCACTCCTACGAGCAGTACTTC. The V and J genes are TRBV29-1 and TRBJ2-7; TRBD2 agrees at 10 bases. Per the germline V gene, CDR1 is SQVTM and CDR2 is ANQGSEA. CDR3 length equals 16 residues. V trimming: 3 bases; J trimming: 0 bases; junction bases outside the gene matches: 8.

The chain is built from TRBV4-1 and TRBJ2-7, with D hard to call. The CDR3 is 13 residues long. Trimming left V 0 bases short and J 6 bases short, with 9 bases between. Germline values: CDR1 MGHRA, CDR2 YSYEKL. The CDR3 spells CASSQDLPGEQYF. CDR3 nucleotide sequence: TGCGCCAGCAGCCAAGATCTTCCGGGCGAGCAGTACTTC.

The CDR3 DNA reads TGCGCCAGCAGCATCCGGACAGGGGGGAATGAGCAGTTCTTC. Translated: CASSIRTGGNEQFF. The rearrangement uses TRBV5-1 and TRBJ2-1, with 10 bases identical to TRBD1. The CDR3 consists of 14 residues. The V gene end was trimmed by 4 bases and the J gene end by 7 bases; junction bases not matched to a gene: 5. Germline loops: CDR1 SGHRS, CDR2 YFSETQ.

The CDR3: CASSTGAGNYGYTF. The CDR3 DNA is TGTGCCAGCAGTACAGGGGCCGGTAACTATGGCTACACCTTC. This chain links TRBV6-5 with TRBJ1-2, with 7 bases matching TRBD1. The CDR3 is made up of 14 amino acids. Germline values: CDR1 MNHEY, CDR2 SVGAGI. J was trimmed by 1 base and V by 5 bases; bases with no gene match: 4.

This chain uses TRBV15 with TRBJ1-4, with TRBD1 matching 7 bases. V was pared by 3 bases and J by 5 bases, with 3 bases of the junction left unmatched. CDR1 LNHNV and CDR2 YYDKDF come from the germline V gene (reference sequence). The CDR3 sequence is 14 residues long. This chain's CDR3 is CATSRDRPNEKLFF. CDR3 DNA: TGTGCCACCAGCAGGGACAGGCCCAATGAAAAACTGTTTTTT.

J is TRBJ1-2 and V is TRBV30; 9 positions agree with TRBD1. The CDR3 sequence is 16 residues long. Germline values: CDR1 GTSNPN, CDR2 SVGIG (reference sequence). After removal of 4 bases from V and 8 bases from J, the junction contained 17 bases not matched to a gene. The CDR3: CAWTPGQGVAHGGYTF. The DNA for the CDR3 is TGTGCCTGGACCCCGGGACAGGGAGTCGCCCACGGGGGCTACACCTTC.

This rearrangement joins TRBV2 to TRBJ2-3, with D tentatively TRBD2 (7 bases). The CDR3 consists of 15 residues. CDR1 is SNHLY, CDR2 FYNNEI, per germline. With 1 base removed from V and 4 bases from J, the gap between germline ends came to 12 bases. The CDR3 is CASSEVRGGADTQYF. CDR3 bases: TGTGCCAGCAGTGAAGTAAGGGGGGGGGCAGATACGCAGTATTTT.

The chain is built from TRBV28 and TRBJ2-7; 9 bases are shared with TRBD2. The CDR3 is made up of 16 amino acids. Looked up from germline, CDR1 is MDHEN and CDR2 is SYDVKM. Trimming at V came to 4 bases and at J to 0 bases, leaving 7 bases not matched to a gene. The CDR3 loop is CASSSPLAGLSYEQYF. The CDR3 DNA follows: TGTGCCAGCAGTTCCCCACTAGCGGGCCTCTCCTACGAGCAGTACTTC.

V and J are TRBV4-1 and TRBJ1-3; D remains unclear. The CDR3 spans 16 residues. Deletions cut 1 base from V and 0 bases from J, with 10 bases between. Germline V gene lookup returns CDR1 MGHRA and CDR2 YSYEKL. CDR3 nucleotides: TGCGCCAGCAGCCAAGTACCGACGGGCTCTGGAAACACCATATATTTT. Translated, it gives CASSQVPTGSGNTIYF.

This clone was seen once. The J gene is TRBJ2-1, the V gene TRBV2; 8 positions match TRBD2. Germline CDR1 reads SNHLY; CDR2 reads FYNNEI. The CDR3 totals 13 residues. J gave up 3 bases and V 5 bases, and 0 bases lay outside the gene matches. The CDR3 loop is CASSREGYNEQFF. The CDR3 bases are TGTGCCAGCAGTCGGGAGGGCTACAATGAGCAGTTCTTC.

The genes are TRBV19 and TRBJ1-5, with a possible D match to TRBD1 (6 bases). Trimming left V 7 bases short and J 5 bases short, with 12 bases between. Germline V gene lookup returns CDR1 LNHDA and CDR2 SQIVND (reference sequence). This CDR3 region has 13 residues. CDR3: CASTGVGDQPQHF. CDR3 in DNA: TGTGCCAGTACAGGGGTTGGAGATCAGCCCCAGCATTTT.

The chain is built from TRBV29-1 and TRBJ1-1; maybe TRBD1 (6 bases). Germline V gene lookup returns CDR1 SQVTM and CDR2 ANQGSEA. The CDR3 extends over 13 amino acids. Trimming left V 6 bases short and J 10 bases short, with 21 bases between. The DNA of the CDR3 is TGCAGCGTGTCTGAAACAGGGCCCCGGGGAGCTTTCTTT. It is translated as CSVSETGPRGAFF. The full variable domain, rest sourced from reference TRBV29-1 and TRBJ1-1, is SAVISQKPSRDICQRGTSLTIQCQVDSQVTMMFWYRQQPGQSLTLIATANQGSEATYESGFVIDKFPISRPNLTFSTLTVSNMSPEDSSIYLCSVSETGPRGAFFGQGTRLTVV.

The CDR3 is CASSPLKTGFGKNIQYF. CDR3 nucleotide sequence: TGTGCCAGCAGCCCCCTTAAAACAGGGTTCGGCAAAAACATTCAGTACTTC. This chain joins TRBV27 and TRBJ2-4, with a possible D match to TRBD1 (6 bases). The V gene's germline CDR1 is MNHEY and CDR2 SMNVEV (reference sequence). The CDR3 runs to 17 residues. V lost 6 bases and J 3 bases, leaving 21 bases between the germline ends.

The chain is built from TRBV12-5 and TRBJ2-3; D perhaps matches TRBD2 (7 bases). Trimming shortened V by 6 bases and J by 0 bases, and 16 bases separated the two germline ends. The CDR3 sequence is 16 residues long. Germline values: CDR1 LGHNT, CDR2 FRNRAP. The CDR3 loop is CASGKQGGLSTDTQYF. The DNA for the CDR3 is TGTGCTAGTGGAAAGCAAGGGGGACTAAGCACAGATACGCAGTATTTT.

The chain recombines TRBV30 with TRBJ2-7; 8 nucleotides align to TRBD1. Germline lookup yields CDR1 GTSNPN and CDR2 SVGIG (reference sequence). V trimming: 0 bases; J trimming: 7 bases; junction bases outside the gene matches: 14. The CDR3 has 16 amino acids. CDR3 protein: CAWSVLGRGRGEEQYF. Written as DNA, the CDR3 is TGTGCCTGGAGTGTATTAGGCAGGGGGCGAGGGGAAGAGCAGTACTTC.

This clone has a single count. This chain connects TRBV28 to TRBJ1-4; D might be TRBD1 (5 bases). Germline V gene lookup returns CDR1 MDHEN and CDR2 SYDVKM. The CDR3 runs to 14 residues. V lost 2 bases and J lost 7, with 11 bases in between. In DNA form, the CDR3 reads TGTGCCAGCAGTTTAGACAGAGTAGCTGAAAAACTGTTTTTT. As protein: CASSLDRVAEKLFF.

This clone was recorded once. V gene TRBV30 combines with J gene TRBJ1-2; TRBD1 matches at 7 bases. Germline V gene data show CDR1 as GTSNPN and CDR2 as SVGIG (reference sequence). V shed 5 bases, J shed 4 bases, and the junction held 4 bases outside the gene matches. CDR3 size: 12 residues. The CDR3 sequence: CAWWGQSYGYTF. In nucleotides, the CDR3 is TGTGCCTGGTGGGGACAGAGCTATGGCTACACCTTC.